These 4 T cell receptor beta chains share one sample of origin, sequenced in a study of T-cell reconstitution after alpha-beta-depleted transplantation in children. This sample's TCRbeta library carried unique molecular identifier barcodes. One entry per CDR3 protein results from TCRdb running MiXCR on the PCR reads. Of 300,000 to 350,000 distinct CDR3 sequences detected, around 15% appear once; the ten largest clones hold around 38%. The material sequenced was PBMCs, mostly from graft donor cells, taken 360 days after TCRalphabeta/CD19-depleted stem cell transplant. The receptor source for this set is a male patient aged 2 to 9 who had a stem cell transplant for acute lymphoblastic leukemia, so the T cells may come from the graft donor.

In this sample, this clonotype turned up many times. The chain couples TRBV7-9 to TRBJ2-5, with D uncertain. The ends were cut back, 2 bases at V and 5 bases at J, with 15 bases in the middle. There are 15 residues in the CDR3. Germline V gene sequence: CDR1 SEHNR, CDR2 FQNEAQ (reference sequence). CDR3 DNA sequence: TGTGCCAGCAGCTTACCGGGCTTGGGCGGTGAGACCCAGTACTTC. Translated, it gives CASSLPGLGGETQYF.

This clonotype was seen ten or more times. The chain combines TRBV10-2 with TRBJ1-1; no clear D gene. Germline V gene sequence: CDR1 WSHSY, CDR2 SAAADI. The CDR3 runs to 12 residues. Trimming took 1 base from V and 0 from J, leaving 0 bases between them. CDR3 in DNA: TGCGCCAGCAGTGAGTTGAACACTGAAGCTTTCTTT. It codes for CASSELNTEAFF.

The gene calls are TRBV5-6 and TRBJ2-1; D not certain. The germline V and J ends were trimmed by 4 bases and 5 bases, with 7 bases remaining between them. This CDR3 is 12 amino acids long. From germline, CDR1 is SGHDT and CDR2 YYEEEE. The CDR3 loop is CASSKGNNEQFF. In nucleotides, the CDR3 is TGTGCCAGCAGCAAGGGTAACAATGAGCAGTTCTTC. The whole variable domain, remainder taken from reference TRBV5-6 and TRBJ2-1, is DAGVTQSPTHLIKTRGQQVTLRCSPKSGHDTVSWYQQALGQGPQFIFQYYEEEERQRGNFPDRFSGHQFPNYSSELNVNALLLGDSALYLCASSKGNNEQFFGPGTRLTVL.

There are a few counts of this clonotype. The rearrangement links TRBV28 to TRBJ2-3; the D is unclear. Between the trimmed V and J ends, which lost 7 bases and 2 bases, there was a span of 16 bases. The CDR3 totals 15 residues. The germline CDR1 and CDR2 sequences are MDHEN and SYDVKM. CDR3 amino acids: CASTLGPAFTDTQYF. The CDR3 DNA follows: TGTGCCAGCACCTTGGGTCCGGCCTTCACAGATACGCAGTATTTT.